A selection of T cell receptor beta chains follows, all from one sample in a study of cytomegalovirus exposure and HLA in healthy donors. Repertoires were generated with immunoSEQ multiplex PCR, while TCRdb's copy carries only in-frame clones and drops some. The sample contains 150,000 to 180,000 clones, approximately 80% of which appear only once. The sample consisted of PBMCs. All receptors derive from a woman aged 35 to 49 in good health and CMV-seropositive. CDR3s leave out the opening cysteine and the closing phenylalanine or tryptophan.

V	CDR3
TRBV30	AWSVGPGPYEQY
TRBV7-8	ASSLGRPGQGYGYT
TRBV15	ATSRDRNEQF
TRBV4-1	ASSSWTGSGTEAF
TRBV7-8	ASSLSRAFSGNTIY
TRBV12-2	ASRPPSRPFGQY
TRBV5-6	ASSGPGRTDTQY
TRBV30	ASQLGVTDTQY
TRBV9	ASSLGGSGNQPQH
TRBV29-1	STTHLSYNEQF
TRBV6-1	ASSRDEAYEQY
TRBV30	AWAWGLQETQY
TRBV6-4	ASSDSNGYGYT
TRBV18	ASSPSRTGPQH
TRBV6-6	ASSPPGQGSHEQY
TRBV7-6	ASSRRRQGVGYGYT
TRBV27	ASSFRDINEQF
TRBV6-5	ASTTLGREKLF
TRBV4-1	ASSQNTGSSGGEQY
TRBV9	ASSLASREGETQY
TRBV29-1	SVPRGVTEAF
TRBV7-2	ASSFGGTGGTEAF
TRBV28	ASYTGARTEAF
TRBV28	ASSVSGTGGHEQY
TRBV7-9	ASSGRTSGDEQF
TRBV5-1	ASSLLAGVNEQF
TRBV27	ASSREAPPYEQY
TRBV5-1	ASSGLAGAGEQY
TRBV5-1	ASSPGTGTDTQY
TRBV21-1	ASSKAGRCEQY
TRBV13	ASSLAPDSQPQH
TRBV6-5	ASSGLGTGEETQY
TRBV7-8	ASSRSRDSWSEQY
TRBV6-1	ATTTGQGVNQPQH
TRBV29-1	SVWVGGTNEQY
TRBV19	ASSMAYRAYEQY
TRBV14	ASSPRGLAGGKDTQY
TRBV11-2	ASSLTGGEAF
TRBV5-1	ASSLAGQGGDYGYT
TRBV6-1	ASSEGSPGPSGNTIY
TRBV7-9	ASSLALDRGHGYT
TRBV30	AWTTGENYEQY
TRBV5-1	ASSLAPPGLAGAYEQY
TRBV5-1	ASSFETPNTEAF
TRBV18	ASSGGTQGTEAF
TRBV5-4	ASSWDFSTQY
TRBV2	ASSDYRVYEQY
TRBV6-5	ASSYSEGGGYT
TRBV7-9	ASTQGLAGGGDTQY
TRBV7-3	ASSINRGVGTGELF
TRBV6-5	ASSYWAEKLF
TRBV28	ASSLNGEPNTEAF
TRBV6-1	ASSVLAVNTGELF
TRBV12-5	ASGTGSYGYT
TRBV6-1	ASALSQETQY
TRBV7-8	ASSQRWGAYEQY
TRBV2	ASSGDRYTEAF
TRBV7-6	ASSLNSYNEQF
TRBV15	ATSIGGSTDTQY